One and the same sample provided the 26 T cell receptor beta chains below, sequenced in a study of cytomegalovirus exposure and HLA in healthy donors. Sequencing was performed with immunoSEQ multiplex PCR; in TCRdb, only in-frame clones are kept and a portion is missing. Here the sample spans roughly 150,000 clones, about 89% being singletons. Input material: PBMCs. All receptors derive from a woman under 30 in good health and CMV-seropositive.

The chain uses TRBV4-2 and TRBJ2-1; 10 positions agree with TRBD1. The CDR3 has 14 residues. With V trimmed by 0 bases and J by 15 bases, 8 bases remained unmatched. Germline V gene lookup returns CDR1 LGHNA and CDR2 YNFKEQ. The CDR3 region is CASSQDYGGQGLFF. The CDR3 DNA sequence: TGTGCCAGCAGCCAAGATTACGGGGGACAGGGGTTGTTCTTC.

V and J are TRBV6-1 and TRBJ1-1; D is uncertain. V was clipped by 8 bases and J by 0 bases, with 16 bases between them. CDR1 and CDR2 from the germline V gene are MNHNS and SASEGT. This CDR3 has 15 residues. CDR3 loop: CASSEEELVNTEAFF. The CDR3 region has the DNA TGTGCCAGCTCCGAGGAGGAGTTAGTGAACACTGAAGCTTTCTTT.

This clone has more than one count but fewer than ten. The chain joins TRBV7-9 to TRBJ1-2; D remains unclear. The CDR3 consists of 14 residues. Trimming removed 6 bases at V and 8 bases at J, with 19 bases between. Germline assignment: CDR1 SEHNR and CDR2 FQNEAQ (reference sequence). CDR3 amino acids: CASSSEWASLGYTF. The CDR3 DNA is TGTGCCAGCAGTTCTGAGTGGGCCTCGCTAGGCTACACCTTC.

The chain couples TRBV30 to TRBJ2-3, with TRBD2 matching 9 bases. The V gene end was trimmed by 0 bases and the J gene end by 5 bases; junction bases not matched to a gene: 15. Germline V lookup: CDR1 GTSNPN, CDR2 SVGIG (reference sequence). The CDR3 runs to 18 residues. The CDR3 region has the DNA TGTGCCTGGAGTGTTAAAATTCGACTAGCGGAGGGGCGAGATACGCAGTATTTT. It specifies CAWSVKIRLAEGRDTQYF. The whole variable domain, filled in from reference TRBV30 and TRBJ2-3, reads SQTIHQWPATLVQPVGSPLSLECTVEGTSNPNLYWYRQAAGRGLQLLFYSVGIGQISSEVPQNLSASRPQDRQFILSSKKLLLSDSGFYLCAWSVKIRLAEGRDTQYFGPGTRLTVL.

This clone was recorded once. J is TRBJ1-1 and V is TRBV10-3, with D uncertain. The V end was cut by 0 bases, the J end by 1 base, with 6 bases between. Germline V gene data show CDR1 as ENHRY and CDR2 as SYGVKD. The CDR3 runs 14 residues. CDR3: CAISESTGNTEAFF. Here the CDR3 DNA reads TGTGCCATCAGTGAGTCGACTGGGAACACTGAAGCTTTCTTT.

This clone has more than one count but fewer than ten. This chain's CDR3 is CASSQSGGPGELFF. CDR3 DNA sequence: TGTGCCAGCAGCCAATCGGGAGGCCCCGGGGAGCTGTTTTTT. This chain uses TRBV14 with TRBJ2-2, with 7 bases that match TRBD2. CDR1 and CDR2 from the germline V gene are SGHDN and FVKESK. V trimming: 2 bases; J trimming: 6 bases; junction bases outside the gene matches: 3. The CDR3 is 14 residues long. The full variable domain, in which reference TRBV14 and TRBJ2-2 provide the parts outside the CDR3, is EAGVTQFPSHSVIEKGQTVTLRCDPISGHDNLYWYRRVMGKEIKFLLHFVKESKQDESGMPNNRFLAERTGGTYSTLKVQPAELEDSGVYFCASSQSGGPGELFFGEGSRLTVL.

This clone appeared once. The chain links TRBV13 to TRBJ2-1, with 13 bases identical to TRBD2. V shed 0 bases and J 10 bases; nucleotides not matched to a gene: 12. Germline CDR1 reads PRHDT; CDR2 reads FYEKMQ (reference sequence). This CDR3 is 18 amino acids long. The CDR3 coding sequence is TGTGCCAGCAGCTTAGGGATTCCTGGACTAGCGGGAGAAGAGGAGCAGTTCTTC. Its translation: CASSLGIPGLAGEEEQFF. The full variable domain, with the rest looked up from reference TRBV13 and TRBJ2-1, is AAGVIQSPRHLIKEKRETATLKCYPIPRHDTVYWYQQGPGQDPQFLISFYEKMQSDKGSIPDRFSAQQFSDYHSELNMSSLELGDSALYFCASSLGIPGLAGEEEQFFGPGTRLTVL.

The chain couples TRBV25-1 to TRBJ2-2, with 11 bases aligning to TRBD2. This CDR3 contains 17 residues. V dropped 6 bases and J dropped 0; count of bases not matched to a gene: 6. Per the germline V gene, CDR1 is MGHDK and CDR2 is SYGVNS. The CDR3 coding sequence is TGTGCCAGCAGCGACCCGGGACTAGCGGCGAACACCGGGGAGCTGTTTTTT. It specifies CASSDPGLAANTGELFF.

The J gene is TRBJ2-7, the V gene TRBV29-1, with D perhaps matching TRBD1 (6 bases). The V gene lost 5 bases and the J gene lost 2 bases, with 10 bases spanning the gap. The germline V gene has CDR1 SQVTM and CDR2 ANQGSEA. The CDR3 spans 12 residues. CDR3 DNA sequence: TGCAGCGTTCTGACAGGCGCCTACGAGCAGTACTTC. It yields the protein CSVLTGAYEQYF.

The chain combines TRBV6-6 with TRBJ2-7; 7 bases are a match to TRBD1. The trim removed 7 bases at V and 6 bases at J, leaving 12 bases unmatched. The CDR3 is 14 residues long. In germline, CDR1 is MNHNY, CDR2 SVGAGI (reference sequence). CDR3 coding DNA: TGTGCCAGCACTGTAGGGGGCATATTGGGCGAGCAGTACTTC. It codes for CASTVGGILGEQYF.

This chain uses TRBV29-1 with TRBJ1-2; D uncertain. From germline, CDR1 is SQVTM and CDR2 ANQGSEA. The CDR3 runs to 13 residues. V dropped 8 bases and J dropped 4 bases, with 17 bases sitting between them. This CDR3 is CSPGRARGYGYTF. CDR3 nucleotide sequence: TGCAGCCCCGGGCGGGCGCGGGGCTATGGCTACACCTTC.

The rearrangement joins TRBV7-9 to TRBJ2-5; TRBD2 matches 10 bases. V trimming: 5 bases; J trimming: 3 bases; junction bases outside the gene matches: 9. Germline CDR1 is SEHNR and CDR2 is FQNEAQ (reference sequence). The CDR3 loop spans 16 amino acids. The CDR3 reads CASSPMGLAGEETQYF. In DNA, the CDR3 is TGTGCCAGCAGCCCAATGGGGCTAGCGGGGGAAGAGACCCAGTACTTC.

The CDR3 is CASSQGTGWEETQYF. CDR3 coding DNA: TGCGCCAGCAGCCAGGGGACAGGATGGGAGGAGACCCAGTACTTC. V gene TRBV4-3 combines with J gene TRBJ2-5, with TRBD1 identical over 8 bases. Germline CDR1 and CDR2: LGHNA and YSLEER. The CDR3 length is 15 residues. V lost 3 bases, J lost 5 bases, and 8 bases stayed unmatched.

This chain uses TRBV5-1 with TRBJ2-5; TRBD2 matches 9 bases. Germline-derived CDR1 and CDR2 are SGHRS and YFSETQ. CDR3 length equals 19 residues. The V segment lost 0 bases and the J segment 5 bases; nucleotides outside the gene matches: 17. In DNA, the CDR3 is TGCGCCAGCAGCTTGGAACCCACATCGAGGGGACTAGCTGAGGAGACCCAGTACTTC. Amino acids: CASSLEPTSRGLAEETQYF.

The CDR3 DNA reads TGTGCCTGGGTTCCGGGACTGCCCTACAATGAGCAGTTCTTC. Residues: CAWVPGLPYNEQFF. The chain employs TRBV30 and TRBJ2-1; the D gene is possibly TRBD2 (6 bases). Trimming shortened V by 5 bases and J by 2 bases, and 13 bases separated the two germline ends. CDR1 GTSNPN and CDR2 SVGIG come from the germline V gene (reference sequence). This CDR3 region has 14 residues. Variable domain in full (rest from reference TRBV30 and TRBJ2-1): SQTIHQWPATLVQPVGSPLSLECTVEGTSNPNLYWYRQAAGRGLQLLFYSVGIGQISSEVPQNLSASRPQDRQFILSSKKLLLSDSGFYLCAWVPGLPYNEQFFGPGTRLTVL.

This sequence joins TRBV15 and TRBJ1-5; D is ambiguous. Germline V gene sequence: CDR1 LNHNV, CDR2 YYDKDF (reference sequence). Trimming shortened V by 1 base and J by 6 bases, and 4 bases separated the two germline ends. There are 12 residues in the CDR3. In nucleotides, the CDR3 is TGTGCCACCAGCAGAGGCGGTCAGCCCCAGCATTTT. Protein: CATSRGGQPQHF.

The genes are TRBV5-1 and TRBJ2-1; the match to TRBD2 covers 10 bases. The CDR3 has 17 amino acids. Germline loops: CDR1 SGHRS, CDR2 YFSETQ. After removal of 0 bases from V and 5 bases from J, the junction contained 8 bases not matched to a gene. The CDR3 DNA reads as TGCGCCAGCAGCTTGGAGGGACTAGCGACGGGCCACAATGAGCAGTTCTTC. It is translated as CASSLEGLATGHNEQFF.

This rearrangement joins TRBV6-1 to TRBJ2-7, with 8 nucleotides matching TRBD2. CDR3 length equals 12 residues. Germline lookup yields CDR1 MNHNS and CDR2 SASEGT. V shed 6 bases, J shed 4 bases, and the junction held 2 bases outside the gene matches. The CDR3 reads CASRTGGYEQYF. CDR3 nucleotide sequence: TGTGCCAGCAGGACGGGAGGGTACGAGCAGTACTTC.

The J gene is TRBJ2-7, the V gene TRBV15; no clear D. From germline, CDR1 is LNHNV and CDR2 YYDKDF (reference sequence). The germline V and J ends were trimmed by 2 bases and 3 bases, with 23 bases remaining between them. The CDR3 sequence is 18 residues long. The CDR3 DNA reads TGTGCCACCAGCAGACACCCTGTGGTAGCCCCCCACCACTACGAGCAGTACTTC. Amino acid sequence: CATSRHPVVAPHHYEQYF.

The rearrangement uses TRBV15 and TRBJ2-1; perhaps TRBD1 as D (5 bases). Germline V gene sequence: CDR1 LNHNV, CDR2 YYDKDF (reference sequence). Trimming removed 0 bases from V and 4 bases from J, with 10 bases in between. The CDR3 contains 15 residues. For the CDR3, the DNA is TGTGCCACCAGCAGAGAGCGGCAGGGTTACAATGAGCAGTTCTTC. As protein: CATSRERQGYNEQFF.

This clone was counted between two and nine times. This same CDR3 is encoded by further DNA sequences in the sample. CDR3 coding DNA: TGTGCCAGCAGTTACTCTAGCGGGAGCTCCTACGAGCAGTACTTC. It specifies CASSYSSGSSYEQYF. The chain carries TRBV6-5 and TRBJ2-7; 9 bases line up with TRBD2. The V gene's germline CDR1 is MNHEY and CDR2 SVGAGI. V lost 0 bases and J lost 0; bases outside the gene matches: 0. This CDR3 region has 15 residues.

The chain links TRBV28 to TRBJ1-5, with 7 nucleotides matching TRBD1. Germline V gene sequence: CDR1 MDHEN, CDR2 SYDVKM. V shed 7 bases, J shed 3 bases, and the junction held 9 bases outside the gene matches. The CDR3 sequence is 15 residues long. The CDR3 DNA follows: TGTGCCAGCATAGGGGGCGATCTCTCCAATCAGCCCCAGCATTTT. It is translated as CASIGGDLSNQPQHF.

The chain has TRBV5-4 and TRBJ2-2; possibly TRBD1 for D (6 bases). Germline V gene sequence: CDR1 SGHNT, CDR2 YYREEE (reference sequence). Deletions cut 2 bases from V and 1 base from J, with 15 bases between. This CDR3 comprises 17 residues. This CDR3 is CASSLKRGTRNTGELFF. The CDR3 nucleotides are TGTGCCAGCAGCTTAAAGCGAGGGACACGGAACACCGGGGAGCTGTTTTTT.

The chain uses TRBV7-2 and TRBJ2-7; TRBD1 matches 7 bases. The CDR3 extends over 15 amino acids. Germline V gives CDR1 SGHTA, CDR2 FQGNSA. With V trimmed by 1 base and J by 3 bases, 6 bases remained unmatched. The CDR3: CASSLEGAWGYEQYF. CDR3 nucleotides: TGTGCCAGCAGCTTAGAGGGGGCGTGGGGCTACGAGCAGTACTTC.

This sequence joins TRBV30 and TRBJ1-1; D is ambiguous. The V gene's germline CDR1 is GTSNPN and CDR2 SVGIG (reference sequence). The length of the CDR3 is 12 residues. V shed 2 bases and J shed 5 bases, with 9 bases lying between them. The DNA of the CDR3 is TGTGCCTGGAGTCCGACCGGGACTGAAGCTTTCTTT. Residues: CAWSPTGTEAFF.

The CDR3 DNA sequence: TGTGCCAGCAGCTTAAGCGGGGGACGAGGCTACACCTTC. It specifies CASSLSGGRGYTF. This sequence joins TRBV7-2 and TRBJ1-2; tentative D call: TRBD1 (5 bases). This CDR3 spans 13 amino acids. The germline V gene has CDR1 SGHTA and CDR2 FQGNSA. V lost 2 bases, J lost 8 bases, and 12 bases lay in between.